This T cell receptor (beta chain) was captured in a study of beta chain features in type 1 diabetes (dated by TCRdb to 2017 to 2018). As for the study more broadly: No differences in mean age, gender distribution, total cell number or subset yield were found between patients and healthy donors. Across all samples, 107,917,701 sorted cells were examined, and cell number per subset correlated strongly with RNA yield. The study compared TCRB repertoires of sorted circulating CD4+ T cell subsets between recently diagnosed type 1 diabetes patients and matched healthy donors. Whereas all 30 or so donors provided naive and central memory subsets, regulatory and stem cell-like memory subsets were isolated from just 8 patients and roughly eight healthy donors. The full study reports these points: Only small numbers of individuals were included in the HLA sub-analyses, which left unresolved whether HLA type had any influence on TCRB rearrangement. A moderate but significant shortening of TCRB CDR3 length was observed in type 1 diabetes patients in all four CD4+ subsets. Shorter templates might have been favored by PCR, but patient and control samples were amplified and corrected together, so both groups would have been affected equally by any skew. Because cDNA was sequenced instead of genomic DNA, highly expressing activated cells could be over-represented, though the groups showed no difference in activation or CD3 levels. At VDJ recombination sites, type 1 diabetes patients had fewer insertions and more deleted nucleotides, which implies abnormalities in thymic rearrangement. Naive, central memory and regulatory TCRB repertoires appeared to be more alike among patients than among healthy donors.

A single peripheral blood draw of about 116 mL on average was collected from each donor into heparinised tubes. A BD FACSAria II and a panel including CD45RO, CCR7, CD25, CD127, CD95 and CD27 were used to sort naive, central memory, regulatory and stem cell-like memory CD4+ T cells. Every sorted population had a purity above 98%. PBMCs were isolated immediately by Lymphoprep density gradient centrifugation and stained directly without culture. To minimize batch effects, samples were stained and sorted in pairs, one healthy donor with one patient per experiment. Note on this clone: Its antigen is not yet known. Per-base quality was not reported, and no clone a single base away is much larger than it.

The entire amount of isolated RNA was reverse transcribed using the High Capacity cDNA Reverse Transcription Kit, so the sequenced TCRB transcripts were expressed ones. Deep immunoSEQ sequencing was applied to naive, central memory and regulatory T cell samples, giving an average of around 3.4 million total reads per sample. Sorted cells were lysed in RLT buffer and RNA was extracted with DNase-treated RNeasy Micro or Mini kits, depending on cell number. To prevent cross-contamination, every cell subset was processed on its own, while patient and healthy donor samples were processed together. The immunoSEQ multiplex PCR was used to amplify TCRB sequences from cDNA, generating 87-bp fragments that spanned the CDR3 region. Sequencing of the amplicons was performed on the Illumina HiSeq platform. Concerning the study's data processing: PCR bias was corrected computationally using synthetic template baselines, and reads within Hamming distance 2 were collapsed, with unmergeable singletons discarded. Reads were aligned to IMGT to assign V, D and J genes, CDR3 length, and insertions or deletions at six rearrangement sites. Clonotype counts were normalized to sorted cell number within each subset before computing true diversity and Gini coefficients with the tcR R package. The overlap coefficient, calculated on TCRB nucleotide sequences, was used to measure repertoire sharing. As a proxy for the pre-selection repertoire, out-of-frame TCRB sequences from naive cells were analyzed. TCRdb re-hosts the immuneACCESS table, in-frame sequences only. Its copies lack some clones; in the studies checked, an unresolved V gene accounts for under half of them, and the cause for the rest is not known. D and trimming come from the DNA, and the V and J calls and clone size come from that table. The sample table records approximately 730,000 clones; about an eighth of these occur just once. The biggest ten clones account for roughly 0.022% of the sample.

Including cysteine and phenylalanine, the CDR3 has 10 amino acids. Only CDR3 DNA is held: 30 bases, read in frame from base 1. CDR1 and CDR2 (DFQATT, SNEGSKA) derive from the germline V gene (reference sequence). Trimming takes 8 bases from V and 6 bases from J, and the germline ends sit 9 bases apart. The material sequenced was naive CD4+ T cells from blood. Per the publication, the cell subset or site label means: true naive CD4+ T cells. This chain is built from TRBV20-1 and TRBJ2-3, with the D gene call left open. This TCR derives from a man younger than 35 with type 1 diabetes. The bases read TGCAGTCTACTGGGGGATACGCAGTATTTT. Translated, this gives CSLLGDTQYF.